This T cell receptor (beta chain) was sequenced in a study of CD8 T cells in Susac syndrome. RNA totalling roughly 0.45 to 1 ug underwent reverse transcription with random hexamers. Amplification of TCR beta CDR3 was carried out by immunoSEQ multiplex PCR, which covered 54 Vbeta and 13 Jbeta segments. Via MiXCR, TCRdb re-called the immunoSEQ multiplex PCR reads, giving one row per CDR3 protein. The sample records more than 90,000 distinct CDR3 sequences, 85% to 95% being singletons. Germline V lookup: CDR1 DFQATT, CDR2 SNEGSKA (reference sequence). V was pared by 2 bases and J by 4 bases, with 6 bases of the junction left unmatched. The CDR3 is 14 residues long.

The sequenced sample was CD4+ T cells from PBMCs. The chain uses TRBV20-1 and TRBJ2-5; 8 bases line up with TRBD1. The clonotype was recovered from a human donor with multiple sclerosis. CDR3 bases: TGCAGTGCTAGACCCTCAGACAGGGGAGAGACCCAGTACTTC. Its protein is CSARPSDRGETQYF.